Listed here are 32 T cell receptor beta chains from one sample, sequenced in a study of T-cell memory formation after mild COVID-19. TCRdb processed the 5' RACE reads anew with MiXCR; each CDR3 protein has one entry. The data contain roughly 250,000 distinct CDR3 sequences, 16% of them singletons. The sequencing sample was made of PBMCs or a T cell subset sorted from them (not recorded which). These TCRs come from a man between 18 and 35 years old who had mild COVID-19 (a few samples of this study predate the infection). Cell type and time point are not known.

The genes are TRBV5-1 and TRBJ2-2, with 9 nucleotides matching TRBD2. Germline V lookup: CDR1 SGHRS, CDR2 YFSETQ. CDR3 length: 17 amino acids. J was trimmed by 2 bases and V by 1 base; bases with no gene match: 6. CDR3 amino acids: CASSLSLAGFNTGELFF. CDR3 sequence (DNA): TGCGCCAGCAGCTTGTCGCTAGCGGGGTTCAACACCGGGGAGCTGTTTTTT.

The DNA of the CDR3 is TGCGCCAGCAGCTTGTACCAGGAAGATACGCAGTATTTT. Translated: CASSLYQEDTQYF. The chain carries TRBV5-1 and TRBJ2-3; D is ambiguous. Germline CDR1 and CDR2: SGHRS and YFSETQ. V lost 1 base and J lost 5, with 8 bases in between. This CDR3 is 13 amino acids long. The full variable domain, its missing parts supplied by reference TRBV5-1 and TRBJ2-3, is KAGVTQTPRYLIKTRGQQVTLSCSPISGHRSVSWYQQTPGQGLQFLFEYFSETQRNKGNFPGRFSGRQFSNSRSEMNVSTLELGDSALYLCASSLYQEDTQYFGPGTRLTVL.

V gene TRBV2 combines with J gene TRBJ1-5, with 10 bases fitting TRBD1. V gave up 6 bases and J gave up 6 bases; unmatched junction bases: 2. Germline V lookup: CDR1 SNHLY, CDR2 FYNNEI. The CDR3 contains 13 residues. The CDR3 loop reads CASSGTGAQPQHF. DNA for the CDR3: TGTGCCAGCAGCGGGACAGGGGCTCAGCCCCAGCATTTT.

This chain uses TRBV6-2 or TRBV6-3 with TRBJ2-3; 8 bases fit TRBD2. The CDR3 sequence is 18 residues long. The germline V gene encodes CDR1 MNHEY and CDR2 SVGEGT. V lost 0 bases to trimming and J lost 4 bases; unmatched junction nucleotides: 12. CDR3 in DNA: TGTGCCAGCAGTTACTCGATGGAGACTAGCGTACGGGCAGATACGCAGTATTTT. Encoded protein: CASSYSMETSVRADTQYF.

V usage is TRBV5-1 and J usage is TRBJ2-1; TRBD1 agrees at 7 bases. The germline V gene encodes CDR1 SGHRS and CDR2 YFSETQ. Unmatched junction bases numbered 8, after V lost 4 bases and J lost 4 bases. The CDR3 contains 15 residues. Here the CDR3 DNA reads TGCGCCAGCAGCCCTACGACAGGGCGGTACAATGAGCAGTTCTTC. This gives the protein CASSPTTGRYNEQFF.

This chain joins TRBV14 and TRBJ2-1; D ambiguous. Germline lookup yields CDR1 SGHDN and CDR2 FVKESK. The CDR3 totals 11 residues. Trimming left V 1 base short and J 9 bases short, with 4 bases between. The CDR3 sequence: CASSQGGEQFF. For the CDR3, the DNA is TGTGCCAGCAGCCAAGGGGGTGAGCAGTTCTTC.

This clonotype was observed a few times. The chain employs TRBV5-1 and TRBJ2-5; D tentatively reads TRBD1 or TRBD2 (5 bases each). The V end was cut by 8 bases, the J end by 4 bases, with 9 bases between. The CDR3 runs 11 residues. CDR1 and CDR2 (germline): SGHRS, YFSETQ. The CDR3 sequence is CARGRGETQYF. In nucleotides, the CDR3 is TGCGCCAGGGGACGTGGAGAGACCCAGTACTTC.

This chain connects TRBV4-1 to TRBJ1-1, with TRBD1 matching 11 bases. CDR3 length: 16 residues. After removal of 4 bases from V and 6 bases from J, the junction contained 10 bases not matched to a gene. Germline values: CDR1 MGHRA, CDR2 YSYEKL. The CDR3 nucleotides are TGCGCCAGCAGCCCCTCCAGGGGACAGGGGGTCCCTGAAGCTTTCTTT. This translates into CASSPSRGQGVPEAFF.

The J gene is TRBJ2-6, the V gene TRBV5-1; perhaps TRBD1 as D (6 bases). Germline CDR1 reads SGHRS; CDR2 reads YFSETQ. V was pared by 2 bases and J by 4 bases, with 7 bases between. The CDR3 contains 14 residues. Here the CDR3 reads CASSLGTGANVLTF. Here the CDR3 DNA reads TGCGCCAGCAGCTTAGGGACAGGGGCCAACGTCCTGACTTTC.

The chain uses TRBV29-1 and TRBJ2-5, with D possibly being TRBD2 (5 bases). Trimming took 6 bases from V and 5 from J, leaving 13 bases between them. From germline, CDR1 is SQVTM and CDR2 ANQGSEA. The CDR3 covers 12 residues. The CDR3 reads CSVAGLGETQYF. Written as DNA, the CDR3 is TGCAGCGTGGCAGGACTGGGGGAGACCCAGTACTTC.

This clonotype was observed a handful of times. The chain recombines TRBV20-1 with TRBJ1-1; TRBD1 matches at 9 bases. After removal of 6 bases from V and 11 bases from J, the junction contained 7 bases not matched to a gene. The CDR3 is 11 residues long. Germline loops: CDR1 DFQATT, CDR2 SNEGSKA (reference sequence). CDR3 DNA sequence: TGCAGTGCAAAACAGGGGGCAGGGGCTTTCTTT. It encodes CSAKQGAGAFF.

The V gene is TRBV7-2, the J gene TRBJ1-5; D remains unclear. Trimming removed 1 base at V and 4 bases at J, with 8 bases between. Germline lookup yields CDR1 SGHTA and CDR2 FQGNSA. CDR3 length equals 14 residues. The CDR3 region is CASSLGGRNQPQHF. CDR3 in DNA: TGTGCCAGCAGCTTAGGTGGCCGGAATCAGCCCCAGCATTTT. Complete variable domain (other parts from reference TRBV7-2 and TRBJ1-5): GAGVSQSPSNKVTEKGKDVELRCDPISGHTALYWYRQSLGQGLEFLIYFQGNSAPDKSGLPSDRFSAERTGGSVSTLTIQRTQQEDSAVYLCASSLGGRNQPQHFGDGTRLSIL.

This clonotype was counted a few times. V and J are TRBV5-1 and TRBJ2-1; possible D gene TRBD2, 6 bases. Per the germline V gene, CDR1 is SGHRS and CDR2 is YFSETQ. The V and J ends lost 4 bases and 10 bases respectively, with 21 bases between them. This CDR3 region has 15 residues. CDR3 DNA sequence: TGCGCCAGCAGCCGAAATTTGGGGGGATTGCAAGAGCAGTTCTTC. This translates into CASSRNLGGLQEQFF.

The chain carries TRBV6-6 and TRBJ2-1; the match to TRBD2 covers 9 bases. V lost 5 bases, J lost 0 bases, and 5 bases stayed unmatched. The CDR3 is made up of 16 amino acids. Germline assignment: CDR1 MNHNY and CDR2 SVGAGI (reference sequence). Here the CDR3 reads CASSLSAGGSYNEQFF. The CDR3 DNA sequence: TGTGCCAGCAGTCTGTCAGCGGGGGGCTCCTACAATGAGCAGTTCTTC.

This clonotype was counted a few times. The CDR3 is CASSQDIGTLETEAFF. CDR3 DNA: TGCGCCAGCAGCCAAGATATAGGGACCCTAGAAACTGAAGCTTTCTTT. V gene TRBV4-3 combines with J gene TRBJ1-1; weak D call: TRBD1 (5 bases). Trimming removed 0 bases from V and 5 bases from J, with 16 bases in between. The V gene's germline CDR1 is LGHNA and CDR2 YSLEER. This CDR3 region has 16 residues.

This clonotype was seen only a few times. The chain joins TRBV3-1 to TRBJ1-2, with a tentative D call TRBD1 (6 bases). Per germline, CDR1 LGHDT and CDR2 YNNKEL (reference sequence). The ends were cut back, 3 bases at V and 2 bases at J, with 13 bases in the middle. This CDR3 is 15 amino acids long. The CDR3 coding sequence is TGTGCCAGCAGCCAGACCGGGACATCGAACTATGGCTACACCTTC. It is translated as CASSQTGTSNYGYTF.

The genes are TRBV18 and TRBJ2-5, with TRBD2 matching over 10 bases. The CDR3 is 16 residues long. V lost 0 bases, J lost 5 bases, and 6 bases stayed unmatched. Germline loops: CDR1 KGHSH, CDR2 LQKENI. This chain's CDR3 is CASSPPTGTSVETQYF. CDR3 bases: TGTGCCAGCTCACCACCTACCGGGACTAGCGTGGAGACCCAGTACTTC.

The chain combines TRBV19 with TRBJ2-1; possibly TRBD1 for D (6 bases). Germline lookup yields CDR1 LNHDA and CDR2 SQIVND (reference sequence). V was cut by 5 bases and J by 14 bases, with 19 bases left in between. This CDR3 has 13 amino acids. In DNA form, the CDR3 reads TGTGCCAGTAGTCCCAACCCTCGGGGACATGAGTTCTTC. As protein: CASSPNPRGHEFF.

J is TRBJ2-3 and V is TRBV9; 7 bases fit TRBD2. There are 13 residues in the CDR3. V trimming: 7 bases; J trimming: 3 bases; junction bases outside the gene matches: 5. Looked up from germline, CDR1 is SGDLS and CDR2 is YYNGEE. The CDR3 here is CASCAGETDTQYF. Written as DNA, the CDR3 is TGTGCCAGCTGCGCGGGGGAGACAGATACGCAGTATTTT.

This clonotype was recorded a few times. The gene calls are TRBV20-1 and TRBJ2-1, with D tentatively TRBD2 (6 bases). From germline, CDR1 is DFQATT and CDR2 SNEGSKA (reference sequence). Trimming removed 0 bases from V and 5 bases from J, with 14 bases in between. This CDR3 spans 15 amino acids. This chain's CDR3 is CSARDPSGVNNEQFF. Here the CDR3 DNA reads TGCAGTGCTAGAGATCCGTCGGGGGTGAACAATGAGCAGTTCTTC.

The rearrangement links TRBV7-2 to TRBJ1-5; 8 bases map to TRBD1. V was clipped by 8 bases and J by 7 bases; unmatched bases: 7. Germline-derived CDR1 and CDR2 are SGHTA and FQGNSA. CDR3 size: 13 residues. The CDR3 DNA reads TGTGCCAGCTGCGAACAGGGGGGGCAGCCCCAGCATTTT. Translating gives CASCEQGGQPQHF.

This clonotype was seen a handful of times. The chain is built from TRBV3-1 and TRBJ1-6; the D is unclear. Trimming shortened V by 4 bases and J by 12 bases, and 10 bases separated the two germline ends. The CDR3 spans 12 residues. Germline V gives CDR1 LGHDT, CDR2 YNNKEL (reference sequence). The CDR3 DNA reads TGTGCCAGCAGCCGCCTGCAGAAACCCCTCCACTTT. Residues: CASSRLQKPLHF.

The rearrangement links TRBV20-1 to TRBJ2-7; 7 nucleotides match TRBD1. In germline, CDR1 is DFQATT, CDR2 SNEGSKA (reference sequence). This CDR3 has 13 amino acids. Trimming removed 3 bases from V and 2 bases from J; junction bases left unmatched: 4. In DNA, the CDR3 is TGCAGTGCTAGCCGGGACAGCCCCTACGAGCAGTACGTC. Translated, it gives CSASRDSPYEQYV.

The chain recombines TRBV7-6 with TRBJ2-6; 7 positions agree with TRBD1. There are 16 residues in the CDR3. CDR1 is SGHVS and CDR2 is FNYEAQ in the germline V gene. The J segment lost 0 bases and the V segment lost 5 bases, leaving 4 bases of the junction unmatched. The CDR3 DNA is TGTGCCAGCAGCGCGACAGGGAGCTCTGGGGCCAACGTCCTGACTTTC. It yields the protein CASSATGSSGANVLTF.

This chain uses TRBV10-1 with TRBJ2-5, with TRBD2 matching 8 bases. Per the germline V gene, CDR1 is WNHNN and CDR2 is SYGVQD (reference sequence). This CDR3 is 16 amino acids long. The junction had 8 bases not matched to a gene; V was cut back by 1 base and J by 4 bases. CDR3 amino acids: CASSEWSGGRGETQYF. The CDR3 nucleotides read TGCGCCAGCAGTGAGTGGTCGGGGGGGCGAGGAGAGACCCAGTACTTC.

This CDR3 is CASRLGDFTDTQYF. The CDR3 DNA sequence: TGCGCCAGCAGACTCGGGGACTTCACAGATACGCAGTATTTT. This chain joins TRBV4-1 and TRBJ2-3, with D tentatively TRBD2 (6 bases). The germline V gene encodes CDR1 MGHRA and CDR2 YSYEKL. The CDR3 is made up of 14 amino acids. Trimming cost V 6 bases and J 2 bases, with 12 bases left between them.

There are many counts of this clonotype. The J gene is TRBJ2-3, the V gene TRBV6-5; the D gene is possibly TRBD2 (5 bases). CDR3 length equals 17 residues. Trimming shortened V by 0 bases and J by 2 bases, and 15 bases separated the two germline ends. Germline CDR1 is MNHEY and CDR2 is SVGAGI. The CDR3 DNA reads as TGTGCCAGCAGTTACTCAATTTCCCTCGGGGTCACAGATACGCAGTATTTT. Translating it yields CASSYSISLGVTDTQYF.

The rearrangement joins TRBV5-1 to TRBJ1-2; possibly TRBD1 for D (5 bases). CDR1 SGHRS and CDR2 YFSETQ come from the germline V gene. This CDR3 region has 14 residues. Trimming stripped 2 bases from V and 4 bases from J, with 12 bases between. The DNA of the CDR3 is TGCGCCAGCAGCTTCAGGGAGATCAGCTATGGCTACACCTTC. It specifies CASSFREISYGYTF.

The V and J genes are TRBV20-1 and TRBJ2-7; the D is unclear. V was trimmed by 6 bases and J by 0 bases, leaving 9 bases between them. Germline-derived CDR1 and CDR2 are DFQATT and SNEGSKA (reference sequence). The CDR3 spans 12 residues. CDR3: CSACPTSYEQYF. The CDR3 DNA sequence: TGCAGTGCCTGTCCTACCTCCTACGAGCAGTACTTC.

This clonotype showed up just a few times. The chain combines TRBV7-2 with TRBJ1-1, with D maybe TRBD1 (6 bases). V was pared by 1 base and J by 4 bases, with 19 bases between. This CDR3 region has 17 residues. CDR1 is SGHTA, CDR2 FQGNSA, per germline. CDR3 coding DNA: TGTGCCAGCAGCTTAGGCCCCTATAGAGGGGGGGCCACTGAAGCTTTCTTT. Translated: CASSLGPYRGGATEAFF.

This clonotype has ten or more counts. This chain uses TRBV12-3 or TRBV12-4 with TRBJ2-4; 8 bases agree with TRBD2. V shed 0 bases and J 8 bases; nucleotides not matched to a gene: 9. There are 16 residues in the CDR3. The CDR3, as DNA: TGTGCCAGCAGTTTAGCGCTGGGCGGGGGGACGGACATTCAGTACTTC. As protein: CASSLALGGGTDIQYF.

This clonotype was seen only a few times. The gene calls are TRBV7-6 and TRBJ2-3; a weak D match, TRBD2 (5 bases). The CDR3 has 11 amino acids. V was pared by 5 bases and J by 8 bases, with 8 bases between. In germline, CDR1 is SGHVS, CDR2 FNYEAQ. The CDR3 DNA reads as TGTGCCAGCAGCGAACTAGTTACGCAGTATTTT. This gives the protein CASSELVTQYF.